This T cell receptor beta chain is drawn from a study of T cells in Graves' hyperthyroidism and ophthalmopathy. Overall study findings and caveats: Researchers found most expanded thyroid clonotypes above 0.001 in blood as well.

It was RNA transcripts that yielded the amplified TCR beta CDR3 regions. HTBI primers drove first-round RT-PCR of the TCR CDR3. TCRdb reprocessed the multiplex PCR reads with MiXCR, giving one entry per CDR3 protein. Seen here are about 480,000 distinct CDR3 sequences, approximately 25% observed once, and the top ten hold around 11%. This clonotype was seen a few times. Its antigen is not identified. On the basis of clinical symptoms, serum thyroxine and TRAb, thyroid ultrasound and orbital computed tomography, diagnoses were made. V lost 4 bases, J lost 2 bases, and 11 bases lay in between. The CDR3 covers 14 residues. Germline values: CDR1 LGHDT, CDR2 YNNKEL (reference sequence).

This receptor was identified in a woman in her thirties with Graves' ophthalmopathy. V is TRBV3-1 and J is TRBJ1-2, with D tentatively TRBD1 (5 bases). Sequencing input: blood. The CDR3 bases are TGTGCCAGCAGCCGAGAGACAGTGAACTATGGCTACACCTTC. Translation: CASSRETVNYGYTF.